A single sample is the source of the 17 T cell receptor beta chains below, sequenced in a study of sequential checkpoint blockade in melanoma. Treatment noted: randomized to nivolumab then ipilimumab (arm A) or the reverse (arm B). The data were produced by immunoSEQ multiplex PCR, yet TCRdb's version contains in-frame clones alone and is incomplete. The sample has roughly 6,500 clones; around 48% are singletons. This sample comprised CD8+ T cells sorted from blood (inferred from file names), obtained from a patient given nivolumab and ipilimumab in sequence. The source is a human patient with melanoma. Some clones in this sample may be carry-over from other donors' samples.

This clone has just a few counts. The rearrangement joins TRBV9 to TRBJ2-7; D not resolved. The CDR3 contains 13 residues. CDR1 is SGDLS and CDR2 is YYNGEE in the germline V gene. The ends were cut back, 4 bases at V and 0 bases at J, with 8 bases in the middle. The CDR3 is CASSLQTSYEQYF. CDR3 sequence (DNA): TGTGCCAGCAGCTTACAGACCTCCTACGAGCAGTACTTC.

The chain carries TRBV10-3 and TRBJ1-2; a possible D gene is TRBD1 (6 bases). V was clipped by 0 bases and J by 4 bases, with 12 bases between them. The CDR3 length is 15 residues. CDR1 and CDR2 from the germline V gene are ENHRY and SYGVKD. CDR3 loop: CAISESRTDLYGYTF. The DNA for the CDR3 is TGTGCCATCAGTGAGTCGCGGACAGACCTCTATGGCTACACCTTC.

Only a few counts were recorded for this clone. A far larger clone lies a single base away; this is likely a read error. The chain uses TRBV7-9 and TRBJ2-7, with TRBD1 identical over 8 bases. This CDR3 is 16 amino acids long. V trimming: 3 bases; J trimming: 5 bases; junction bases outside the gene matches: 12. Looked up from germline, CDR1 is SEHNR and CDR2 is FQNEAQ (reference sequence). The CDR3 region has the DNA TGTGCCAGCAGCTTGGTCCATCGACAGGGGTCCCACGAGCAGTACTTC. This codes for CASSLVHRQGSHEQYF.

The chain uses TRBV9 and TRBJ1-2, with D tentatively TRBD1 (6 bases). Germline CDR1 reads SGDLS; CDR2 reads YYNGEE. CDR3 length: 17 residues. Trimming took 3 bases from V and 5 from J, leaving 23 bases between them. CDR3 sequence: CASSASRQDGQRYGYTF. CDR3 bases: TGTGCCAGCAGCGCTAGCAGACAGGATGGGCAGAGATATGGCTACACCTTC.

The chain has TRBV6-6 and TRBJ1-5; 7 bases are shared with TRBD1. Trimming took 6 bases from V and 7 from J; bases not matched to a gene: 12. Germline CDR1 reads MNHNY; CDR2 reads SVGAGI (reference sequence). CDR3 length equals 15 residues. The CDR3 spells CASSLEGAEVQPQHF. The CDR3 coding sequence is TGTGCCAGCAGCCTCGAGGGGGCCGAGGTACAGCCCCAGCATTTT.

The V and J genes are TRBV10-1 and TRBJ2-3, with a weak D call TRBD2 (7 bases). V lost 7 bases and J 5 bases, leaving 25 bases between the germline ends. The CDR3 contains 17 residues. CDR1 WNHNN and CDR2 SYGVQD come from the germline V gene (reference sequence). The CDR3 is CASTFDVGGGPLDTQYF. CDR3 sequence (DNA): TGCGCCAGCACATTCGATGTAGGGGGGGGCCCGTTAGATACGCAGTATTTT.

The V gene is TRBV10-1, the J gene TRBJ2-5; the match to TRBD1 covers 9 bases. The better agreement between TRBJ2-7 and the DNA end casts doubt on the J call. Germline CDR1 and CDR2: WNHNN and SYGVQD (reference sequence). This CDR3 region has 15 residues. CDR3 loop: CASSEGTGRSYEQYF. In DNA form, the CDR3 reads TGCGCCAGCAGTGAGGGGACAGGGCGATCCTACGAGCAGTACTTC.

This rearrangement joins TRBV7-9 to TRBJ2-5; 7 positions agree with TRBD2. The CDR3 consists of 16 residues. Germline lookup yields CDR1 SEHNR and CDR2 FQNEAQ (reference sequence). Trimming took 0 bases from V and 5 from J; bases not matched to a gene: 9. The CDR3, as DNA: TGTGCCAGCAGCTTAGCGGGCACTAGCGAAATGGAGACCCAGTACTTC. Protein: CASSLAGTSEMETQYF.

The V call is TRBV2, the J call TRBJ1-5; tentatively, D is TRBD1 (5 bases). The V and J ends lost 3 bases and 5 bases respectively, with 11 bases between them. There are 14 residues in the CDR3. From germline, CDR1 is SNHLY and CDR2 FYNNEI. This CDR3 is CASSEGGWDQPQHF. CDR3 coding DNA: TGTGCCAGCAGTGAGGGGGGATGGGATCAGCCCCAGCATTTT. Complete variable domain (other parts from reference TRBV2 and TRBJ1-5): EPEVTQTPSHQVTQMGQEVILRCVPISNHLYFYWYRQILGQKVEFLVSFYNNEISEKSEIFDDQFSVERPDGSNFTLKIRSTKLEDSAMYFCASSEGGWDQPQHFGDGTRLSIL.

This clone was picked up a small number of times. The rearrangement joins TRBV19 to TRBJ2-7, with a possible D match to TRBD2 (5 bases). CDR1 and CDR2 from the germline V gene are LNHDA and SQIVND (reference sequence). The V gene lost 5 bases and the J gene lost 4 bases, with 6 bases spanning the gap. The CDR3 spans 11 residues. The CDR3 region is CASSGEYEQYF. In nucleotides, the CDR3 is TGTGCCAGTAGTGGGGAGTACGAGCAGTACTTC.

The chain carries TRBV4-1 and TRBJ1-1; no firm D call. CDR3 length equals 14 residues. Germline CDR1 reads MGHRA; CDR2 reads YSYEKL. Trimming pared 0 bases from V and 2 bases from J, leaving 7 bases between. The CDR3 sequence is CASSQEGRNTEAFF. Here the CDR3 DNA reads TGCGCCAGCAGCCAAGAGGGCAGAAACACTGAAGCTTTCTTT.

The chain uses TRBV9 and TRBJ1-4; D is perhaps TRBD1 (6 bases). V lost 4 bases, J lost 8 bases, and 18 bases lay in between. Per the germline V gene, CDR1 is SGDLS and CDR2 is YYNGEE. The CDR3 covers 15 residues. CDR3 coding DNA: TGTGCCAGCAGCCCTCCTGCAACAGGGAACGAAAAACTGTTTTTT. Translation gives CASSPPATGNEKLFF.

The CDR3 loop reads CAWSAPGWGTEQFF. The CDR3 DNA follows: TGTGCCTGGAGCGCCCCCGGATGGGGCACTGAGCAGTTCTTC. The chain has TRBV30 and TRBJ2-1, with TRBD1 as a possible D gene (5 bases). V lost 3 bases to trimming and J lost 9 bases, with 18 bases between them. The CDR3 covers 14 residues. Germline CDR1 and CDR2: GTSNPN and SVGIG (reference sequence). The variable domain in full, with the rest retrieved from reference TRBV30 and TRBJ2-1, is SQTIHQWPATLVQPVGSPLSLECTVEGTSNPNLYWYRQAAGRGLQLLFYSVGIGQISSEVPQNLSASRPQDRQFILSSKKLLLSDSGFYLCAWSAPGWGTEQFFGPGTRLTVL.

Sample share makes this clone medium-sized. V and J are TRBV4-2 and TRBJ1-2, with 9 bases fitting TRBD1. Germline V gives CDR1 LGHNA, CDR2 YNFKEQ. V was pared by 3 bases and J by 0 bases, with 8 bases of the junction left unmatched. The CDR3 length is 17 residues. The CDR3 nucleotides read TGTGCCAGCAGCCACGGACAGGGGATAGTAGCTAACTATGGCTACACCTTC. This sequence encodes CASSHGQGIVANYGYTF.

The V and J genes are TRBV27 and TRBJ2-1, with a weak D call TRBD1 (6 bases). This CDR3 has 13 amino acids. V shed 3 bases and J shed 6 bases, with 9 bases lying between them. Germline V gene lookup returns CDR1 MNHEY and CDR2 SMNVEV (reference sequence). CDR3 loop: CASSLGAFNEQFF. The DNA of the CDR3 is TGTGCCAGCAGTTTGGGGGCCTTCAATGAGCAGTTCTTC.

This rearrangement joins TRBV25-1 to TRBJ1-6, with D perhaps matching TRBD1 (5 bases). V lost 6 bases, J lost 6 bases, and 18 bases lay in between. There are 16 residues in the CDR3. Germline V lookup: CDR1 MGHDK, CDR2 SYGVNS. The CDR3 protein is CASSAHGQGGNSPLHF. Written as DNA, the CDR3 is TGTGCCAGCAGCGCCCACGGGCAGGGTGGTAATTCACCCCTCCACTTT.

J is TRBJ2-5 and V is TRBV7-9, with D possibly TRBD2 on 5 matching bases. V was pared by 5 bases and J by 3 bases, with 13 bases between. CDR1 is SEHNR, CDR2 FQNEAQ, per germline (reference sequence). This CDR3 comprises 14 residues. The CDR3 DNA sequence: TGTGCCAGCAGCCCCCGGACTCCTGAAGAGACCCAGTACTTC. As protein: CASSPRTPEETQYF.